This record covers a single TCR beta chain. The antigen it binds to is not known. No much larger clone exists at a distance of one base, and base qualities are not known. The data derive from a study of CD8 T cells in Susac syndrome (dated by TCRdb to the late 2010s). Looking at the study overall: Of the Susac syndrome patients who were sequenced, under ten were in clinical remission while five or six had clinically active disease. Repertoire sequencing was used to test whether CD8+ T cell activation and differentiation in Susac syndrome was antigen driven. At blood withdrawal, Susac syndrome patients were either therapy-naive, taking corticosteroids (in some cases with IVIg as well), or taking IVIg alone.

Study-level results and caveats: The study acknowledged that relatively few individuals were included in the TCR sequencing and HLA analysis. In patients with Susac syndrome, the CD4+ T cell repertoire showed no detectable clonal expansion.

High-throughput TCR beta sequencing profiled peripheral blood CD8+ and CD4+ T cells from healthy donors, Susac syndrome patients and multiple sclerosis patients. Susac syndrome patients met recently defined diagnostic criteria for definite or probable disease. Bulk CD8+ and CD4+ T cells were purified by magnetic negative isolation, while CD8+ TEMRA cells were enriched using FACS. Blood was collected in EDTA tubes and processed within 24 hours, with PBMCs isolated through density gradient centrifugation. PBMCs intended for TCR sequencing were frozen in liquid nitrogen and were later thawed in a 37 degrees C water bath. Purity of sorted or isolated CD4+, CD8+ and CD8+ TEMRA cells was at least 90%. The V and J ends are trimmed by 4 bases and 6 bases, leaving 9 bases between them. Sequences SEHNR (CDR1) and FQNEAQ (CDR2) are obtained from the germline V gene (reference sequence). The CDR3 covers 12 residues, taking in both the cysteine and the phenylalanine. Of the read, only the CDR3 DNA is kept; its 36 bases are in frame from base 1.

RNA was extracted using the RNeasy kit, and about 0.5 to 1 ug of the RNA was reverse transcribed with random hexamers. The immunoSEQ multiplex PCR assay, which covers 54 Vbeta and 13 Jbeta segments, was used to amplify TCR beta CDR3 regions. PCR amplification bias was corrected by using a synthetic template baseline for primer optimization and computational correction. In the source study's methods: Reads were annotated to V, D and J genes according to IMGT and were analyzed with immunoSEQ Analyzer, with only productive sequences retained. To calculate clonality, Shannon entropy was normalized by log2 of the number of productive unique sequences and then subtracted from one. For each patient and control, public and private clones were evaluated among the 100 most prevalent clones. Clones were defined as Susac-specific when absent from the healthy and MS cohorts, from 1052 published viral clones and from other ImmuneACCESS disease sequences. Using fastp at Q25 and MiXCR, TCRdb reprocessed the public reads and kept productive beta chains. Each record represents a unique CDR3 protein, reported with the most common genes and DNA among its rows. These V and J calls are TCRdb output, not the study's own analysis. The sample data list approximately 190,000 distinct CDR3 sequences, and 90% to 96% of these were observed just once. Of the sample, 0.098% is held by the ten largest clones.

Sequencing was carried out using CD4+ T cells from PBMCs. This sequence uses TRBV7-9 and TRBJ1-1; too little of a D gene remains to name it. The TCR sequence derives from a human donor with Susac syndrome. At the DNA level, the sequence is TGTGCCAGCAGCTGGGCACGGGCTGAAGCTTTCTTT. The translation is CASSWARAEAFF. Beyond the CDR3, the reference TRBV7-9 and TRBJ1-1 genes provide the residues; the full variable domain reads: DTGVSQNPRHKITKRGQNVTFRCDPISEHNRLYWYRQTLGQGPEFLTYFQNEAQLEKSRLLSDRFSAERPKGSFSTLEIQRTEQGDSAMYLCASSWARAEAFFGQGTRLTVV.